Sequencing of this T cell receptor beta chain was carried out in a study of cytomegalovirus exposure and HLA in healthy donors. The PCR was carried out with 60 Vbeta primers and 13 Jbeta primers. Assay used: immunoSEQ multiplex PCR; TCRdb lists only in-frame clones, some missing. This table holds tens of thousands of clones, approximately 84% found once. V lost 2 bases to trimming and J lost 2 bases, with 17 bases between them. The CDR3 length is 17 residues. CDR1 LNHDA and CDR2 SQIVND come from the germline V gene (reference sequence). The donors (healthy individuals) were bone marrow donors. Donors sampled were nominally healthy, though unrecorded immune exposures were likely. A remark on this clone: What it binds is unknown.

Study findings and constraints: Later on, a genetic analysis was performed. It linked a missense variant in DCLRE1C with V- and J-gene trimming of TCR beta.

This receptor was obtained from a man between 18 and 35 years old in good health and CMV-seronegative. The sequenced sample consisted of PBMCs. V usage is TRBV19 and J usage is TRBJ2-3; the D gene is possibly TRBD1 (6 bases). CDR3 amino acids: CASSIISDRLDTDTQYF. CDR3 sequence (DNA): TGTGCCAGTAGTATAATTTCGGACAGACTCGACACAGATACGCAGTATTTT.